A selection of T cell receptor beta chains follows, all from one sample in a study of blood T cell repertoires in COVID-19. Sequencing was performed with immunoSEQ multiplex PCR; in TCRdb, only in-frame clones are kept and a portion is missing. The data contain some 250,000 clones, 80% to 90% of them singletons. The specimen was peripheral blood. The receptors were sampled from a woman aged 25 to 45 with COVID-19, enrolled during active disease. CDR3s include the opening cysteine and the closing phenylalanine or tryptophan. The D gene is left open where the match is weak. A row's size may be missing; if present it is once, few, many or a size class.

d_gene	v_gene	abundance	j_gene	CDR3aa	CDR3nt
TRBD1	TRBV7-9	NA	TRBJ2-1	CASSRREGAQYNEQFF	TGTGCCAGCAGCCGCAGAGAGGGGGCGCAGTACAATGAGCAGTTCTTC
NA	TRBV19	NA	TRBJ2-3	CASSPVDSRTDTQYF	TGTGCCAGTAGTCCGGTCGACTCCCGCACAGATACGCAGTATTTT
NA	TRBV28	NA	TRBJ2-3	CASRTRDTDTQYF	TGTGCCAGCAGGACTAGAGACACAGATACGCAGTATTTT
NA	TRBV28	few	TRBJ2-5	CASSLEFQETQYF	TGTGCCAGCAGTTTAGAGTTCCAAGAGACCCAGTACTTC
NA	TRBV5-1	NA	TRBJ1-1	CASTSRENTEAFF	TGCGCCAGCACCTCCCGGGAAAACACTGAAGCTTTCTTT
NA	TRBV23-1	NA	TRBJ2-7	CASKGATGLKPYEQYF	TGCGCCAGCAAAGGGGCGACGGGACTGAAACCCTACGAGCAGTACTTC
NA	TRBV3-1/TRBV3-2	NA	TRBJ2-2	CASSPPRLGDTGELFF	TGTGCCAGCAGCCCGCCTCGACTCGGGGACACCGGGGAGCTGTTTTTT
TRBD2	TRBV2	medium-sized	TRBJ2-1	CASSVGRGGANEQFF	TGTGCCAGCAGTGTGGGGCGGGGGGGCGCCAATGAGCAGTTCTTC
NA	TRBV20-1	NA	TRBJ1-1	CSVVGYTEAFF	TGCAGTGTGGTCGGGTACACTGAAGCTTTCTTT
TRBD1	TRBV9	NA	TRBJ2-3	CASSPRTGHYSTDTQYF	TGTGCCAGCAGCCCACGGACAGGGCACTATAGCACAGATACGCAGTATTTT
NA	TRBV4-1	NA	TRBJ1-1	CASSLPSGAEAFF	TGCGCCAGCAGCCTACCATCAGGGGCTGAAGCTTTCTTT
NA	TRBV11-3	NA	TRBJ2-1	CASSLGSESNEQFF	TGTGCCAGCAGCTTAGGTTCGGAGTCCAATGAGCAGTTCTTC
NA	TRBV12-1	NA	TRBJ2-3	CASSLRAGGTDTQYF	TGTGCCAGCAGCTTACGAGCGGGGGGGACAGATACGCAGTATTTT
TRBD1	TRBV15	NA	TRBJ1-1	CATSRESFQGDRATEAFF	TGTGCCACCAGCAGAGAGTCATTTCAGGGGGACAGGGCCACTGAAGCTTTCTTT
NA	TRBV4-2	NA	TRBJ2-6	CASSQDAQRTGANVLTF	TGTGCCAGCAGCCAAGATGCCCAGAGGACTGGGGCCAACGTCCTGACTTTC
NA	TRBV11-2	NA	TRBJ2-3	CASSPLLRPTADTQYF	TGTGCCAGCAGCCCCCTTCTACGCCCGACAGCAGATACGCAGTATTTT
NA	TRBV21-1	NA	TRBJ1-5	CASSKTVVQGISNQPQHF	TGTGCCAGCAGCAAAACAGTGGTGCAGGGTATAAGCAATCAGCCCCAGCATTTT
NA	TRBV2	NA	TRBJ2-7	CASSPAGAEQYF	TGTGCCAGCAGCCCCGCTGGGGCCGAGCAGTACTTC
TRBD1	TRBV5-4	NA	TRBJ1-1	CASSWGQGMNTEAFF	TGTGCCAGCAGCTGGGGACAGGGCATGAACACTGAAGCTTTCTTT
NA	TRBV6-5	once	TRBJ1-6	CASSYGPNSSPLHF	TGTGCCAGCAGTTACGGTCCCAATAGTTCACCCCTCCACTTT
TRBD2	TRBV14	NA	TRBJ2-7	CASSQVSGGLGEQYF	TGTGCCAGCAGCCAGGTGAGCGGGGGACTTGGCGAGCAGTACTTC
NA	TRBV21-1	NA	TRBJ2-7	CASSPRSGSPCSYEQYF	TGTGCCAGCAGCCCTAGGTCCGGGAGCCCCTGCTCCTACGAGCAGTACTTC
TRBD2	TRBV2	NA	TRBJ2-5	CASSEYLSGGGALETQYF	TGTGCCAGCAGTGAATACTTGTCAGGCGGGGGGGCCTTAGAGACCCAGTACTTC
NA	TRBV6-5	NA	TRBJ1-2	CASSYTGGRLKLGYTF	TGTGCCAGCAGTTACACGGGGGGGCGTCTCAAACTTGGCTACACCTTC
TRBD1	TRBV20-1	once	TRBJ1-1	CSASSWTGKSPTEAFF	TGCAGTGCTAGTTCCTGGACAGGGAAGTCCCCCACTGAAGCTTTCTTT
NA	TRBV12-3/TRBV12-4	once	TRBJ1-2	CASSFSGVGYTF	TGTGCCAGCAGTTTTTCAGGGGTAGGCTACACCTTC
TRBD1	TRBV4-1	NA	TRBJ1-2	CASSEGQGGYGYTF	TGCGCCAGCAGCGAGGGACAGGGTGGCTATGGCTACACCTTC